This T cell receptor (beta chain) was captured in a study of blood T cell repertoires in COVID-19. Overall study context: Collection of acute and convalescent COVID-19 samples took place in the United States, Italy and Spain.

Per the original methods: Reference gene primer amplification in the assay estimated nucleated cell counts. Measured with immunoSEQ multiplex PCR; TCRdb has only the in-frame clones, and not every one. D and trimming were read from the DNA, whereas the V and J calls and clone size are those reported in that table. Of 130,000 to 150,000 clones in the sample, approximately 83% were seen once. CDR3 size: 16 residues. J gave up 5 bases and V 2 bases, and 6 bases lay outside the gene matches. Germline loops: CDR1 KGHSH, CDR2 LQKENI. The sequencing input was peripheral blood. The rearrangement links TRBV18 to TRBJ2-2; TRBD2 agrees at 9 bases. The sequence was collected from an elderly woman with acute or convalescent COVID-19. CDR3 in DNA: TGTGCCAGCTCACCAGGGCTAGCGGGGAGAACCGGGGAGCTGTTTTTT. This gives the protein CASSPGLAGRTGELFF.